This T cell receptor (beta chain) was identified in a study of blood T cell repertoires in COVID-19 (dated by TCRdb to about 2020). In terms of the full investigation: Samples from collaborators originated in the United States, Italy and Spain and spanned both the acute and convalescent phases of COVID-19. Where HLA class I and class II types were available, the types were taken from metadata supplied by the sample provider, not from assay-based typing. Deeply sampled blood TCRbeta repertoires from subjects exposed to, actively infected with, or recovered from COVID-19 were included in the dataset. Nearly every sample came with metadata listing a de-identified subject ID, COVID-19 status, age in years and sex. A freely available public database, intended as a resource for researchers studying the immune response to SARS-CoV-2, is where the repertoires were released. The samples were drawn from two sources: the first 160 participants of the ongoing ImmuneRACE study, and 1,000 to 1,500 subjects contributed by 6 global collaborators. The material from the prospective study consisted of cDNA or gDNA derived from T cells, B-cell-depleted T cells, or PBMCs. Study-wide conclusions, independent of this receptor: Clinical and demographic metadata were provided uncurated, with the amount varying by source and participant.

On this clone itself: Its antigen is not yet known. One base away there is no much larger clone; base qualities are not given.

One collaborating source in Seattle enrolled patients while the patients were actively infected and followed the patients over time throughout the course of disease. Whole blood was collected in K2EDTA tubes by collaborating institutions according to the institutions' own protocols. Collaborator samples were shipped for TCRbeta analysis as frozen whole blood, isolated PBMCs, or DNA extracted from either sample type. TCRbeta CDR3 regions were amplified from genomic DNA by means of the immunoSEQ Assay, a bias-controlled multiplex PCR. In the source study's methods: Within the assay, amplification of reference gene primers was used to estimate how many nucleated cells each sample contained. To quantify the absolute abundance of each unique TCRbeta CDR3 rearrangement, sequence reads were collapsed and filtered. For each sample, productive Simpson clonality was calculated by taking the square root of Simpson's diversity index across productive rearrangements. TCRdb obtained this table from immuneACCESS and retained in-frame rearrangements with V and J assigned. These tables miss some clones; where compared with another copy, unresolved V genes account for less than half of the shortfall, and the remainder is unexplained. V and J calls and clone size are copied from that table; D and trimming were computed from the DNA. In all, the sample holds roughly 130,000 clones, and around 79% of those were seen once. The ten top clones hold 4% to 5% of the sample.

V is shortened by 6 bases, J by 5 bases, and the region joining them spans 10 bases. In the germline V gene (reference sequence), CDR1 corresponds to SGHNT and CDR2 to YYREEE. From the cysteine up to the phenylalanine, the CDR3 has a length of 12 residues. Here the CDR3 DNA is all that survives: 36 bases in frame from base 1. This sequence was found in a woman in her 70s with COVID-19, enrolled during active disease. The sequenced material came from peripheral blood. The rearranged chain carries TRBV5-4 and TRBJ2-3, with the D gene uncertain. The DNA reads TGTGCCAGCACCTCCCCGGGAGATACGCAGTATTTT. Its protein reads: CASTSPGDTQYF. The CDR3 plus the reference TRBV5-4 and TRBJ2-3 genes for the other parts give the full variable domain: ETGVTQSPTHLIKTRGQQVTLRCSSQSGHNTVSWYQQALGQGPQFIFQYYREEENGRGNFPPRFSGLQFPNYSSELNVNALELDDSALYLCASTSPGDTQYFGPGTRLTVL.